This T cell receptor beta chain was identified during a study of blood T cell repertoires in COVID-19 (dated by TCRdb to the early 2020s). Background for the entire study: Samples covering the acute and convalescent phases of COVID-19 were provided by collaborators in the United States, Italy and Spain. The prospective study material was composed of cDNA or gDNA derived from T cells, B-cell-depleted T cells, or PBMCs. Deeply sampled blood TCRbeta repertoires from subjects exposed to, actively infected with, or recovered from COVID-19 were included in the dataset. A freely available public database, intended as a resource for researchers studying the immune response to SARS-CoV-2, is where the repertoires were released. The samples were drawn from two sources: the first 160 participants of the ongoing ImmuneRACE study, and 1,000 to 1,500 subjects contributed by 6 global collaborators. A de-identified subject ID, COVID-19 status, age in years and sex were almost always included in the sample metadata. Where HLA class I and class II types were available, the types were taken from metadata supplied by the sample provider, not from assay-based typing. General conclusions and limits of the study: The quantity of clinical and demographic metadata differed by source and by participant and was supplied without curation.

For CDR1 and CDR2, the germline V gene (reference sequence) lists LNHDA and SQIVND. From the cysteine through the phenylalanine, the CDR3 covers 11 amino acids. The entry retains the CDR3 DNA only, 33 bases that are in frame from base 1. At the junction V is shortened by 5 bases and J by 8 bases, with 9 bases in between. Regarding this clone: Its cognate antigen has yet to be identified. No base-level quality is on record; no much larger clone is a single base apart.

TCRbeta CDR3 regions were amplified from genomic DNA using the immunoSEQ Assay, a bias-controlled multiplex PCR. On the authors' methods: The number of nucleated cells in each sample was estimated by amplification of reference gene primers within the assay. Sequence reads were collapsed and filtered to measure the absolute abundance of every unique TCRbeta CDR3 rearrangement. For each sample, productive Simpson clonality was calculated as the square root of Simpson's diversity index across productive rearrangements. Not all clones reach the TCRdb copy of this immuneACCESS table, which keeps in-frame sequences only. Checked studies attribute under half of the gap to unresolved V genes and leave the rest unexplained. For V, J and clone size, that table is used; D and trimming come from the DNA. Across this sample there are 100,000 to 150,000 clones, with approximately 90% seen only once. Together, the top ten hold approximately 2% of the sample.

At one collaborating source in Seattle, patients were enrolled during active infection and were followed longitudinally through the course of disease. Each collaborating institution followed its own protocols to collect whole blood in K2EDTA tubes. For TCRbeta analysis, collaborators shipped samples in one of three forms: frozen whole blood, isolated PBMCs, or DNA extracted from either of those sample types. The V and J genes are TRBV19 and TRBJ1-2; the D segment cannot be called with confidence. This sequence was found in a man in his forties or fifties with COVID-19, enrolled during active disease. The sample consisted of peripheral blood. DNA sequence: TGTGCCAGTAGTCCCGGGGAAGGCTACACCTTC. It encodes CASSPGEGYTF.